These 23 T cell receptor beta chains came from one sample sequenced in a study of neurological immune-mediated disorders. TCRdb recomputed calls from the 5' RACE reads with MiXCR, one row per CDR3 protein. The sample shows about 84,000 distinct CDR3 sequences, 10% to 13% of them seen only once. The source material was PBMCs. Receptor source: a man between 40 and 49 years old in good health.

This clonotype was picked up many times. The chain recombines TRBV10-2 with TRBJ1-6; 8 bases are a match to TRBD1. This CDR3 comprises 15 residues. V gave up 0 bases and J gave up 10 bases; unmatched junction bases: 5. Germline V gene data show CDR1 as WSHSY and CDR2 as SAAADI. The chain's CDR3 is CASSESSRGLSPLHF. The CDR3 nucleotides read TGCGCCAGCAGTGAGTCGAGCAGGGGGCTCTCACCCCTCCACTTT.

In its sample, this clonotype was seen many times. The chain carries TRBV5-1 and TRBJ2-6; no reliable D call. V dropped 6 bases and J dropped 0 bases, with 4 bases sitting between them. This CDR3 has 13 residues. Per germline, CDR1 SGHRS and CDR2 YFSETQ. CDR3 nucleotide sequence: TGCGCCAGCACCAGCTCTGGGGCCAACGTCCTGACTTTC. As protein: CASTSSGANVLTF.

The CDR3 region is CASSLGVGAIPHFF. In DNA form, the CDR3 reads TGTGCCAGCAGCTTAGGGGTCGGGGCTATTCCCCACTTCTTC. The chain couples TRBV7-2 to TRBJ2-1, with D tentatively TRBD1 or TRBD2 (5 bases each). The V gene's germline CDR1 is SGHTA and CDR2 FQGNSA. The CDR3 is made up of 14 amino acids. V lost 1 base and J lost 16, with 20 bases in between.

The DNA of the CDR3 is TGTGCCAGCTCACCACCTGCCGGTAATGAGCAGTTCTTC. Translating gives CASSPPAGNEQFF. V gene TRBV18 combines with J gene TRBJ2-1, with D unresolved. This CDR3 has 13 amino acids. In germline, CDR1 is KGHSH, CDR2 LQKENI. The V end lost 0 bases, the J end lost 7 bases, and 7 bases lay between the germline ends.

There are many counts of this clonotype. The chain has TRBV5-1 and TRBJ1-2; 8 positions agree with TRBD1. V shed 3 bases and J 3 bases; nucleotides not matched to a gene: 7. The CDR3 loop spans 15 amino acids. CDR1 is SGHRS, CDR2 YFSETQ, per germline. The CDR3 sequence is CASSSLGQGYYGYTF. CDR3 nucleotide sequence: TGCGCCAGCAGCTCCCTAGGACAGGGCTACTATGGCTACACCTTC.

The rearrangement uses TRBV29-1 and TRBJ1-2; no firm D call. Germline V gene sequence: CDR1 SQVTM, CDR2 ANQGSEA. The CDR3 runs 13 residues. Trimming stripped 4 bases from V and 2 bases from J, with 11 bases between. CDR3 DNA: TGCAGCGTTGTCCAACATAGAAACTATGGCTACACCTTC. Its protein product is CSVVQHRNYGYTF. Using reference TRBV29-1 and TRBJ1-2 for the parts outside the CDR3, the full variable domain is SAVISQKPSRDICQRGTSLTIQCQVDSQVTMMFWYRQQPGQSLTLIATANQGSEATYESGFVIDKFPISRPNLTFSTLTVSNMSPEDSSIYLCSVVQHRNYGYTFGSGTRLTVV.

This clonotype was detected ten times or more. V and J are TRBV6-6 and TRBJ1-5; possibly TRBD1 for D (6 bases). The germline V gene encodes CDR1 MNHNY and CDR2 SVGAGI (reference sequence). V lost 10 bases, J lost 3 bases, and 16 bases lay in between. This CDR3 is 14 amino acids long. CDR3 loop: CATTPGQVNQPQHF. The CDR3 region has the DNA TGTGCCACTACCCCGGGACAAGTCAATCAGCCCCAGCATTTT.

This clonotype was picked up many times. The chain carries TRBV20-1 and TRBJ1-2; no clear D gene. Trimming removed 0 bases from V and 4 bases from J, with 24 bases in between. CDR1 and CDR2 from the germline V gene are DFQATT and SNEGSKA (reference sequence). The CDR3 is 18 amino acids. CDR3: CSARDLYGGPKDLYGYTF. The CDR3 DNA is TGCAGTGCTAGAGATCTCTACGGTGGGCCCAAAGATCTCTATGGCTACACCTTC.

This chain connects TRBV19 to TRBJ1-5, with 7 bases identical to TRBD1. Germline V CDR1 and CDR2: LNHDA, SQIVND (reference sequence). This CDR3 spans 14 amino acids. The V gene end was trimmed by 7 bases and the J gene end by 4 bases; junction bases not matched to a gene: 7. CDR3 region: CASKVGQPNQPQHF. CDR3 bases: TGTGCCAGTAAGGTGGGACAGCCGAATCAGCCCCAGCATTTT.

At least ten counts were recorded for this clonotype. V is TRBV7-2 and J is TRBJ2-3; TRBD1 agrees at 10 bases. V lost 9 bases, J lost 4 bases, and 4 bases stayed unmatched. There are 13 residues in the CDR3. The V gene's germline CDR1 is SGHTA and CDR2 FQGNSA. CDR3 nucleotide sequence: TGTGCCAGTCGACAGGGGGCGTCAGATACGCAGTATTTT. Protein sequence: CASRQGASDTQYF. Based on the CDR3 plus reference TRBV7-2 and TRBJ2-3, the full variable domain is GAGVSQSPSNKVTEKGKDVELRCDPISGHTALYWYRQSLGQGLEFLIYFQGNSAPDKSGLPSDRFSAERTGGSVSTLTIQRTQQEDSAVYLCASRQGASDTQYFGPGTRLTVL.

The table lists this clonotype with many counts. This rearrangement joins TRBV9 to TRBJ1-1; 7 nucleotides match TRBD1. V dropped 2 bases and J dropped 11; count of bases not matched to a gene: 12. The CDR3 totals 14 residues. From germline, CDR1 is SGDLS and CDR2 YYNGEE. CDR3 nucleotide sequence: TGTGCCAGCAGCGTCTCGGGACAGAATGATCGGGCTTTCTTT. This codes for CASSVSGQNDRAFF.

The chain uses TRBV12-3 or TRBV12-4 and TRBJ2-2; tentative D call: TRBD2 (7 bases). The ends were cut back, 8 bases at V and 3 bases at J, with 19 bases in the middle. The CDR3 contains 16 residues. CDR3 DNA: TGTGCCAGCGACTTAAAGGGGGGGGACCACACCGGGGAGCTGTTTTTT. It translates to CASDLKGGDHTGELFF.

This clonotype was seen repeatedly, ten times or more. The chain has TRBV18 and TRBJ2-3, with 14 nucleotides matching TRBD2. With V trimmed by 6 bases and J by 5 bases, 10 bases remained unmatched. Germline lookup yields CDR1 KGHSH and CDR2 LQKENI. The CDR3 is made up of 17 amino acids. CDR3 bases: TGTGCCAGCTCCTCCGGGACTAGCGGGGGTATTGGAGATACGCAGTATTTT. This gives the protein CASSSGTSGGIGDTQYF.

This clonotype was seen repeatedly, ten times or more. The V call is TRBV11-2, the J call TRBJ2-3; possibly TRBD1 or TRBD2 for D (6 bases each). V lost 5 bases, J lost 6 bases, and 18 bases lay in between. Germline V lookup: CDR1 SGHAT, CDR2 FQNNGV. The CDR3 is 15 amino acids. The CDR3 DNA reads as TGTGCCAGCAGCCCTGGGGGGCCCGCGGGGGATACGCAGTATTTT. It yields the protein CASSPGGPAGDTQYF.

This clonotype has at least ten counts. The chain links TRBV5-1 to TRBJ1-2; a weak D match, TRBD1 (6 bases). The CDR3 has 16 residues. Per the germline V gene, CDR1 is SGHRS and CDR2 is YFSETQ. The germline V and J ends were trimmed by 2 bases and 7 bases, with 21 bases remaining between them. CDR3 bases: TGCGCCAGCAGCTTAGACCCGACAGGCTTCGGGGGTGGCTACACCTTC. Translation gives CASSLDPTGFGGGYTF. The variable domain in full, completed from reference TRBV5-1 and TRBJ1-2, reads KAGVTQTPRYLIKTRGQQVTLSCSPISGHRSVSWYQQTPGQGLQFLFEYFSETQRNKGNFPGRFSGRQFSNSRSEMNVSTLELGDSALYLCASSLDPTGFGGGYTFGSGTRLTVV.

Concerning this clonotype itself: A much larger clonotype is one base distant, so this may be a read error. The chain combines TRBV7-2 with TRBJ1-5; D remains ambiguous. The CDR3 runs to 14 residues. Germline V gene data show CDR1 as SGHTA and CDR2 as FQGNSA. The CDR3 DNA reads TGTGCCAGCAGCCTCCCCGACACCAATCCGCCCCAGCATTTT. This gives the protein CASSLPDTNPPQHF.

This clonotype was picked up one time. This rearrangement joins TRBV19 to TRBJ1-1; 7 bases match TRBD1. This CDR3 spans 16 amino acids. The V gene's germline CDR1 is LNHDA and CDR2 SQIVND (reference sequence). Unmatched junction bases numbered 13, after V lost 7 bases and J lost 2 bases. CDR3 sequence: CASTNLEGAINTEAFF. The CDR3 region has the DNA TGTGCCAGTACCAATCTCGAGGGGGCGATCAACACTGAAGCTTTCTTT.

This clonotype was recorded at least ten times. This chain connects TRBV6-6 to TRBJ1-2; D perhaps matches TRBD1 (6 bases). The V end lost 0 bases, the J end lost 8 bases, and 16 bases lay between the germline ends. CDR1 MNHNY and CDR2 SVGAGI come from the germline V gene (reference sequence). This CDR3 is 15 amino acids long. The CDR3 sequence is CASSYSSSGAIGYTF. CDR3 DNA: TGTGCCAGCAGTTACTCCTCCTCAGGGGCGATAGGCTACACCTTC.

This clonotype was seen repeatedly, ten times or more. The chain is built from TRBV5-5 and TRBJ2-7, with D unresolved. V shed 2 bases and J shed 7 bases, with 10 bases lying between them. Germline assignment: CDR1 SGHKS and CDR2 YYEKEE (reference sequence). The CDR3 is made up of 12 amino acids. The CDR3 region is CASSFLGGEQYF. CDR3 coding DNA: TGTGCCAGCAGCTTTCTGGGTGGGGAGCAGTACTTC.

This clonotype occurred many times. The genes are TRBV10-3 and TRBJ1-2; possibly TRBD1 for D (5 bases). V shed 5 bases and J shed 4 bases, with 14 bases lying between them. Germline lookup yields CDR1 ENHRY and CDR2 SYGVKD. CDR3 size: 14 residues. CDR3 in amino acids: CAISSGFWAYGYTF. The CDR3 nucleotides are TGTGCCATCAGTTCAGGGTTTTGGGCCTATGGCTACACCTTC.

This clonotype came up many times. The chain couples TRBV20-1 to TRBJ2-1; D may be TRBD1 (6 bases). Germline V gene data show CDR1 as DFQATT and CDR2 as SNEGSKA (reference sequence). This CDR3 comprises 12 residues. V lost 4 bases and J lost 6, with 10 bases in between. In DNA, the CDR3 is TGCAGTGCTACCAGGGGAAGCAATGAGCAGTTCTTC. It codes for CSATRGSNEQFF.

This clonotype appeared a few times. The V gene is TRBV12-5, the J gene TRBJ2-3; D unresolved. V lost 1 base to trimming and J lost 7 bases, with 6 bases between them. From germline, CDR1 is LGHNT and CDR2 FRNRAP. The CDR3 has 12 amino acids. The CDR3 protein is CASGLEPYTQYF. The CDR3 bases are TGTGCTAGTGGTTTGGAACCTTATACGCAGTATTTT.

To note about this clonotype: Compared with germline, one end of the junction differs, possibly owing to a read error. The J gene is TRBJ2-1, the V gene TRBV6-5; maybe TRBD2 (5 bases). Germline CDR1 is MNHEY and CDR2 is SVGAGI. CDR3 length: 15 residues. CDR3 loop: CVSRSGLATHNEQFF. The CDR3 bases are TGTGTCAGCAGATCAGGTCTAGCAACCCACAATGAGCAGTTCTTC.